This TCR beta chain is drawn from a study of blood T cell repertoires in COVID-19 (dated by TCRdb to 2020 to 2021). For context, the study as a whole: Collaborator samples came from the United States, Italy and Spain and covered acute and convalescent phases of COVID-19. The material from the prospective study consisted of cDNA or gDNA derived from T cells, B-cell-depleted T cells, or PBMCs. Subjects who had been exposed to COVID-19, were actively infected with it, or had recovered from it provided the deeply sampled blood TCRbeta repertoires that made up the dataset. The samples were drawn from two sources: the first 160 participants of the ongoing ImmuneRACE study, and over 1,000 subjects contributed by 6 global collaborators. The repertoires were released in a freely available public database intended as a resource for research on the immune response to SARS-CoV-2. A de-identified subject ID, COVID-19 status, age in years and sex were almost always included in the sample metadata. Where available, HLA class I and class II types were obtained from metadata supplied by the sample provider rather than from assay-based typing.

V sheds 6 bases and J sheds 8 bases, leaving 22 bases between their ends. From the germline V gene (reference sequence), CDR1 is LNHDA and CDR2 is SQIVND. The CDR3 goes from the cysteine to the phenylalanine over 15 residues. Kept here is only the CDR3 DNA, which spans 45 bases and is read in frame from base 1. TCRbeta CDR3 regions were amplified from genomic DNA using the immunoSEQ Assay, a bias-controlled multiplex PCR. Per the source publication's procedure: Within the assay, amplification of reference gene primers was used to estimate how many nucleated cells each sample contained. To quantify the absolute abundance of each unique TCRbeta CDR3 rearrangement, sequence reads were collapsed and filtered. For each sample, productive Simpson clonality was calculated by taking the square root of Simpson's diversity index across productive rearrangements. TCRdb retrieved this table from immuneACCESS and kept in-frame rearrangements only. Not all clones are present; in checked studies, unresolved V genes account for under half, and no reason is known for the remainder. That table gives V, J and clone size, and the DNA gave D and trimming. Across this sample there are 280,000 or so clones, with approximately 86% seen only once. The ten largest clones add up to approximately 2% of the sample.

On the study overall, not on this receptor specifically: Clinical and demographic metadata were provided uncurated, with the amount varying by source and participant.

Another Seattle source contributed samples from volunteer blood donors who had recovered from COVID-19. The collaborating institutions used their own protocols to collect whole blood in K2EDTA tubes. For TCRbeta analysis, collaborators shipped samples in one of three forms: frozen whole blood, isolated PBMCs, or DNA extracted from either of those sample types. Concerning this clone: Its antigen has not been determined. No much larger clone exists at a distance of one base, and base qualities are not known.

This sequence originates from a woman aged 30 to 39 who had recovered from COVID-19. The sequenced material came from peripheral blood. The sequence joins TRBV19 to TRBJ1-2; TRBD1 is possibly the D segment (5 matching bases). The DNA sequence is as follows: TGTGCCAGTAGCACCCTTATTTCGGGGGTGGAAGGCTACACCTTC. The encoded protein is CASSTLISGVEGYTF. The reference TRBV19 and TRBJ1-2 proteins fill in what lies around the CDR3, so the full variable domain reads DGGITQSPKYLFRKEGQNVTLSCEQNLNHDAMYWYRQDPGQGLRLIYYSQIVNDFQKGDIAEGYSVSREKKESFPLTVTSAQKNPTAFYLCASSTLISGVEGYTFGSGTRLTVV.